This record looks at one TCR beta chain sequence and its context. The sample is drawn from a study of blood T cell repertoires in COVID-19. Study-level information: In each case, the material was cDNA or gDNA derived from T cells, B-cell-depleted T cells, or PBMCs.

In the source study's methods: Amplified reference gene primers provided the basis for estimating nucleated cell counts. Profiling relied on immunoSEQ multiplex PCR, and the TCRdb table lists in-frame clones only, not all of them. D and trimming come from the DNA, and the V and J calls and clone size come from that table. The sample has about 410,000 clones, less than 95% seen once. The V gene lost 5 bases and the J gene lost 3 bases, with 13 bases spanning the gap. Germline CDR1 SEHNR, CDR2 FQNEAQ (reference sequence). The CDR3 consists of 14 residues. The participants were between roughly 18 and 90 years old and came from about two dozen US areas. Participants were placed into cohorts based on the clinical history they reported.

The clonotype comes from a young man who had recovered from COVID-19. This rearrangement joins TRBV7-9 to TRBJ1-1; no firm D call. The sample comprised PBMCs or T cells enriched from blood (not recorded which). The CDR3 region has the DNA TGTGCCAGCAGCCCCGGTTCGGGGTACACTGAAGCTTTCTTT. It translates to CASSPGSGYTEAFF.